The sequence of this TCR beta chain was determined in a study of T cell repertoires in cytomegalovirus infection. Overall study: CMV infection plus the matching HLA type was flagged by public TCR beta signatures. General study results and limits: Ex vivo, HLA-C-restricted CMV-specific TCR beta clonotypes prevailed over the rest of the response.

In TCRdb, the reads were re-called with MiXCR into one record per CDR3 protein. The sample carries 300,000 or so distinct CDR3 sequences, 25% recorded once. This clonotype showed up just once. Its matching antigen is unknown. V lost 7 bases, J lost 0 bases, and 9 bases stayed unmatched. The CDR3 is 16 residues long. Germline CDR1 and CDR2: LNHDA and SQIVND (reference sequence). Source: cultured PBMCs, taken from culture after CMV antigen stimulation. This TCR was sampled from a human donor in good health (CMV status not recorded). Some clones in this sample may be carry-over from other donors' samples. V and J are TRBV19 and TRBJ2-1, with 7 bases lining up with TRBD2. The CDR3 reads CASTNLAASSYNEQFF. For the CDR3, the DNA is TGTGCCAGTACTAACCTAGCGGCAAGCTCCTACAATGAGCAGTTCTTC.